Sequencing of this T cell receptor beta chain was carried out in a study of cytomegalovirus exposure and HLA in healthy donors (dated 2017 in TCRdb). Study-level background: An earlier analysis of 587 of the donors reported 276 Gb of sequence data and 117 million unique TCR beta sequences obtained from about 179 million T cells. An early release that covered around 590 HLA-typed donors contained about 290 gigabases of sequencing data and 80 million or so unique TCR sequences. The genetic ancestry cluster associated with self-reported Caucasian donors included 70% to 85% of the 398 genotyped donors. The study was designed to test whether signatures of past pathogen exposure could be identified by cataloging public T cell receptors. Using immunosequencing, the study profiled T cell repertoires from around 680 subjects and related those repertoires to cytomegalovirus serostatus. A separate validation cohort of some 130 different subjects was used in addition to the approximately 640-subject first cohort. To predict cytomegalovirus infection status, the study combined high-throughput TCR immunosequencing, statistical association of individual TCRs with disease status, and machine learning. A later analysis re-examined previously published TCR beta repertoires from 610 or so donors and added high-resolution HLA genotyping to investigate patterns of TCR occurrence. Rather than drawing on any new phenotypic data, the later analysis identified candidate immune exposures from TCR beta sequences and the way those sequences occurred across donors. In an earlier analysis of roughly 540 of the donors, high-throughput TCR beta sequencing was used to judge whether each TCR beta V gene segment behaved as functional or pseudogenic. Donor age, sex, ethnicity and CMV serostatus were collected together with the repertoire data. In a later genetic analysis, genome-wide SNP genotypes for about three fifths of the roughly 670 donors were used, and that subset was treated as a discovery cohort. Every repertoire in the discovery cohort had been generated on one and the same sequencing platform. HLA typing included class I and class II loci at four-digit resolution. Typing coverage differed by locus: A, B, C, DRB1 and DQB1 were typed in about 629-640 donors, DQA1 in 500 to 550, DPA1 in some 610, and DPB1 in 472. Roughly 5 DR-DQ haplotypes were handled as single units for association and clustering, since linkage in the cohort was strong. Across under 500 genotyped donors of the cohort, an average of 235,054 unique TCR beta nucleotide sequences per donor were sequenced, and around 19% of those sequences were non-productive.

CDR3 length: 18 amino acids, cysteine to phenylalanine. CDR3 DNA only is kept here, 54 bases in frame from base 1. The germline V and J ends show losses of 5 bases and 7 bases respectively, and no gene match explains 15 bases of the junction. Reading the germline V gene gives CDR1 SGHTA and CDR2 FQGTGA. The cohort consisted of 666 healthy bone marrow donors. At the time of sampling, all cohort members were nominally healthy, though unrecorded immune exposures were likely present. The donor tested CMV seropositive and was one of the 289 seropositive cohort members. Every donor gave a peripheral blood sample, and the peripheral blood mononuclear cells from that sample were used for TCR beta sequencing. Genomic DNA was extracted from the blood cell samples with the Qiagen DNeasy Blood Extraction Kit. Details on this clone: The antigen it recognizes is unknown. No base-level quality is on record; no much larger clone is a single base apart.

Here is what the overall study found, with its caveats: In a later genetic analysis, a missense DCLRE1C variant was associated with V-gene and J-gene trimming of TCR beta chains, and the association was replicated in an independent cohort. The study gave a list of about 170 TCR beta chains associated with cytomegalovirus. A further reported finding was that TCR beta sequences accurately predicted the HLA-A and HLA-B alleles for most subjects in the first cohort. In a later analysis, some 17,000 TCR beta sequences were associated with specific HLA alleles at a false discovery rate of 0.05. Because counts were too low, about 18 rarely observed V segments, including chromosome 9 orphons, were excluded from the earlier analysis of around 590 of the donors. Roughly uniform sequencing depth across donors was assumed in presence/absence analyses, although this assumption may not hold. In a later analysis, HLA-associated TCR beta chains were found to be more clonally expanded and to have lower generation probabilities than equally common non-associated chains. A cluster of highly shared sequence variants was judged likely to be a technical artifact of the sequencing pipeline. Several of the top co-occurrence clusters appeared to be linked to parvovirus B19, influenza, CMV and Epstein-Barr virus, according to a later analysis. When HLA alleles, especially DR and DQ, strongly co-occurred, TCR associations were difficult to assign to individual alleles. While some public TCRs were present in many individuals, most TCR sequences turned up only very rarely across donors. The 87-base-pair reads could not distinguish some IMGT-functional V segments, including TRBV6-2 and TRBV6-3, so those segments were excluded. In this cohort, only TCR beta chains were sequenced, and detectable features were limited by the absence of alpha or paired-chain data. Most CMV-associated TCR beta chains appeared to be HLA-restricted in a later analysis, and the HLA associations seemed to be driven largely by CMV exposure. The only immune exposure information available for the cohort was CMV serostatus. Linkage disequilibrium might explain the correlated functional status among segregating V segments, but an unknown experimental factor could not be excluded. A later analysis found that TCR association rates varied across HLA loci, with DRB1 alleles showing the most associated TCRs and HLA-C alleles the fewest. Three of the identified cytomegalovirus-associated TCR beta chains were confirmed in vitro to be specific for cytomegalovirus antigens. In both the original and validation cohorts, the classifier was reported to diagnose cytomegalovirus status with high specificity and sensitivity. The authors suggested that the approach could potentially be extended to other disease states and immunological phenotypes. In an earlier analysis of some 500 of the donors, most TCR beta V segments were observed in productive rearrangements about 87% or about 30% of the time, broadly matching IMGT annotations. In a later genetic analysis, fewer N-insertions in productive TCRs were reported among donors in an Asian-associated ancestry cluster than the approximately 670-donor mean. Because HLA typing was unavailable for some donors at each locus, only the typed subset was used in association tests.

Receptor amplification or capture employed the immunoSEQ multiplex PCR assay. The multiplex PCR relied on a mix of 60 forward primers for TCR Vbeta segments and 13 reverse primers for TCR Jbeta segments. Amplification of the CDR3 region of rearranged TCR beta genes was performed with a multiplex PCR assay on genomic DNA. On the Illumina HiSeq System, the amplified TCR beta libraries were sequenced as 87-base-pair reads. Under the source paper's analysis protocol: A later analysis counted approximately 74 million unique TCR beta chains across the 690 or so repertoires, and some 12 million of these chains were shared by at least two donors. A nearest-neighbor algorithm error-corrected the raw reads and collapsed the reads into unique sequences, merging closely related sequences to remove PCR and sequencing errors. Alignment of CDR3 sequences to IMGT reference sequences was used to assign V, D and J gene segments. For a sequence to be retained, a match of at least six nucleotides was required to both a V gene segment and a J gene segment. A rearrangement counted as productive if the CDR3 had no stop codons and remained in frame with V and J, and every other rearrangement counted as non-productive. Following IMGT convention, CDR3 was defined as the stretch from the second conserved V-encoded cysteine up to the conserved J-encoded phenylalanine. The earlier analysis of about 620 of the donors excluded sequences that lacked an unambiguous match to a single V gene segment. In an earlier analysis of 587 of the donors, V segments were called functional above 56.7% productive rearrangements and were called segregating when the between-donor standard deviation exceeded 5%. A statistical classification framework was developed to diagnose cytomegalovirus status using the catalog of TCR beta chain sequences. V and J gene assignment, in a later analysis, came from comparing TCR nucleotide sequences with IMGT/GENE-DB human TR gene sequences. In a later analysis, CDR3 sequences and most-parsimonious VDJ recombination scenarios were assigned using the TCRdist pipeline. In a later analysis, each TCR beta chain was defined by its CDR3 amino acid sequence together with its V-gene family, and reads without a unique V-gene family were excluded. A later analysis removed roughly 590 highly shared, low-generation-probability nucleotide sequences to deal with suspected cross-contamination and a sequencing artifact. In a later analysis, a clonal expansion index for each public chain was calculated from normalized within-repertoire ranks of inferred template counts. In a later analysis, generation probabilities were computed with a VDJ recombination model fitted to out-of-frame rearrangements, and the resulting probabilities were checked against IGoR. In a later analysis, hypergeometric tests were used to score TCR-TCR, TCR-HLA and TCR-CMV co-occurrence, with a repertoire-size bias correction applied to TCR pairs. A later analysis estimated false discovery rates by permuting HLA or CMV assignments 20 times. In a later analysis, co-occurring TCRs were grouped with DBSCAN, and TCRdist sequence similarity was added when clustering was performed within HLA-allele-positive subsets. For co-occurrence clustering, repertoires with fewer than 30,000 or more than 120,000 public chains were excluded, along with 5 or 6 repertoires with anomalous nucleotide sharing. TCRdb carries this immuneACCESS record with in-frame sequences only. Its versions omit some clonotypes, under half of them owing to an unresolved V gene in the studies checked, with the rest unexplained. D and trimming were read from the DNA, whereas the V and J calls and clone size are those reported in that table. For this sample the table gives just over 150,000 clones, of which around 80% were detected only once. 6.3% of the sample belongs to the ten largest clones.

Recombination linked TRBV7-3 to TRBJ2-1; 12 nucleotides in the junction match TRBD2. Material for sequencing was PBMCs. The TCR sequence derives from a male donor in good health and CMV-seropositive. In nucleotides, the sequence is TGTGCCAGCAGCGGCGAAGCTCTACTAGCGGGAGGAAAAAATGAGCAGTTCTTC. This codes for CASSGEALLAGGKNEQFF.